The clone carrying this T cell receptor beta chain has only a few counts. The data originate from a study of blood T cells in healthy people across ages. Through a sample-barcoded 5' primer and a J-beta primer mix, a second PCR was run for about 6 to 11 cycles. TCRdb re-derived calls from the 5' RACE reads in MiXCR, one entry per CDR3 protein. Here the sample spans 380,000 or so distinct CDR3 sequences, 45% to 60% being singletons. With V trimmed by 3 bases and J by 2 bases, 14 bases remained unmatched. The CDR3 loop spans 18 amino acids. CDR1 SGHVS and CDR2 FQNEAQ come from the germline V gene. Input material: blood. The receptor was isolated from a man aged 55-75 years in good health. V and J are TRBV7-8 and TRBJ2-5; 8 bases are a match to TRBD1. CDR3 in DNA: TGTGCCAGCAGCTTGGCGGGGACAGGTGGAGGAGAGCAAGAGACCCAGTACTTC. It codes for CASSLAGTGGGEQETQYF.